This T cell receptor (beta chain) was profiled in a study of response to subunit inactivated influenza vaccine. General study findings and limits: Every seasonal influenza vaccination brings in few new T cells, the authors suggested.

CDR1 is SGHRS and CDR2 is YFSETQ in the germline V gene. The CDR3 has 16 residues. After removal of 4 bases from V and 6 bases from J, the junction contained 7 bases not matched to a gene. In this sample, this clonotype turned up a few times. Its antigen is as yet unknown. Each CDR3 protein is one row after TCRdb ran MiXCR on the RT-PCR reads. The data contain some 500,000 distinct CDR3 sequences, roughly 27% of them singletons. This TCR derives from a man aged 50-60 years who received an inactivated influenza vaccine. The starting material was CD4+ T cells sorted from PBMCs, obtained about 5 days after vaccination. This chain connects TRBV5-1 to TRBJ2-3; TRBD2 agrees at 14 bases. CDR3 in DNA: TGCGCCAGCAGCCCACGACTAGCGGGAGGGTTCGATACGCAGTATTTT. Translation: CASSPRLAGGFDTQYF.